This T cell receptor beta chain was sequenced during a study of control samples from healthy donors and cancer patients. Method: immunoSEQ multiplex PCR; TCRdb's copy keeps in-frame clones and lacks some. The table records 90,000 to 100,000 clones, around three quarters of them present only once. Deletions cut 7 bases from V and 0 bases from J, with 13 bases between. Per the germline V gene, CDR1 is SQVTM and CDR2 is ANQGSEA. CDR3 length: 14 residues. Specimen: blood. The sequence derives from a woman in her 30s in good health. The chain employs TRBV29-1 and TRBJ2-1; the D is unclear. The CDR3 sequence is CSASGLRSYNEQFF. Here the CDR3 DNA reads TGCAGCGCCTCCGGTCTCCGCTCCTACAATGAGCAGTTCTTC.